This TCR beta chain was identified during a study of blood T cell repertoires in COVID-19. For the study at large: In Cohort 3, a recovered donor had either two negative PCRs, clearance, or symptom resolution. Sites in the United States, Italy and Spain provided acute and convalescent COVID-19 samples.

As processed by the authors: Researchers report that nucleated cell counts were estimated from reference gene primer amplification. Sequencing used immunoSEQ multiplex PCR; TCRdb keeps in-frame clones, though not all of them. D and trimming were read from the DNA, whereas the V and J calls and clone size are those reported in that table. The data contain more than 300,000 clones, more than 75% of them seen just once; the ten biggest clones take up around 1.9%. The receptor was isolated from a middle-aged man in a cohort exposed to, infected with or recovered from COVID-19 (not recorded which). Sequencing was performed on PBMCs or T cells enriched from blood (not recorded which).

The CDR3 region has the DNA TGTGCCAGCAGCTTAGTGGCTAGCGGGAGGAGCCACGAGCAGTACTTC. Protein: CASSLVASGRSHEQYF. The genes are TRBV7-9 and TRBJ2-7; 11 nucleotides align to TRBD2. The CDR3 consists of 16 residues. V was pared by 1 base and J by 5 bases, with 7 bases of the junction left unmatched. The germline gives CDR1 SEHNR, CDR2 FQNEAQ (reference sequence).